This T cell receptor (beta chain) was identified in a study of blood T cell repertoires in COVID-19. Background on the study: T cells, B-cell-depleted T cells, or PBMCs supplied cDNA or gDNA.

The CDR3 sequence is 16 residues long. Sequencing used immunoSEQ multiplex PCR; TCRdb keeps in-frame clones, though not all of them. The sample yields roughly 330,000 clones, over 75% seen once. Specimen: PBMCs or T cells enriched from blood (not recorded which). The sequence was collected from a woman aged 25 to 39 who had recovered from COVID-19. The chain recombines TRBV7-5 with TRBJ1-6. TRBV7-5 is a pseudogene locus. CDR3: CARRFLEASPSSPLHF. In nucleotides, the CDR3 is TGTGCCAGAAGGTTCTTGGAGGCTTCGCCCTCATCACCCCTCCACTTT.